The 10 T cell receptor beta chains reported below all come from one sample, sequenced in a study of cytomegalovirus exposure and HLA in healthy donors. With 60 Vbeta and 13 Jbeta primers, the PCR was carried out. This table comes from immunoSEQ multiplex PCR, and its TCRdb copy is limited to in-frame clones, with some not included. This table has 150,000 or so clones, approximately 80% appearing once. The sample comprised PBMCs. Every receptor here comes from a man aged 40-49 years in good health and CMV-seropositive.

This clone was seen only a few times. The rearrangement joins TRBV2 to TRBJ2-5; perhaps TRBD2 as D (5 bases). The germline gives CDR1 SNHLY, CDR2 FYNNEI. The length of the CDR3 is 11 residues. V lost 4 bases, J lost 5 bases, and 5 bases lay in between. The DNA for the CDR3 is TGTGCCAGCAGTGCGGGGGAGACCCAGTACTTC. It yields the protein CASSAGETQYF.

The gene calls are TRBV19 and TRBJ1-6; weak D call: TRBD1 (5 bases). This CDR3 is 14 amino acids long. V lost 5 bases and J lost 10, with 15 bases in between. Germline lookup yields CDR1 LNHDA and CDR2 SQIVND (reference sequence). The chain's CDR3 is CASSPTDTWSPLHF. CDR3 nucleotide sequence: TGTGCCAGTAGTCCAACGGACACTTGGTCACCCCTCCACTTT.

V and J are TRBV6-6 and TRBJ2-1, with a tentative D call TRBD2 (6 bases). Per the germline V gene, CDR1 is MNHNY and CDR2 is SVGAGI (reference sequence). This CDR3 has 14 residues. V was cut by 3 bases and J by 6 bases, with 12 bases left in between. As DNA, the CDR3 is TGTGCCAGCAGTTATCGGCGGGAAGGCAATGAGCAGTTCTTC. Translation: CASSYRREGNEQFF.

This rearrangement joins TRBV6-1 to TRBJ2-7, with 7 nucleotides matching TRBD1. The CDR3 runs to 17 residues. Trimming took 2 bases from V and 3 from J; bases not matched to a gene: 13. Germline CDR1 reads MNHNS; CDR2 reads SASEGT. The chain's CDR3 is CASSEYSRQGFLYEQYF. The CDR3 DNA sequence: TGTGCCAGCAGTGAATATTCCAGACAGGGCTTTCTCTACGAGCAGTACTTC.

This clone was seen a single time. The rearrangement uses TRBV5-4 and TRBJ1-2; no firm D call. V gave up 0 bases and J gave up 8 bases, with 17 bases separating them. Germline lookup yields CDR1 SGHNT and CDR2 YYREEE (reference sequence). CDR3 length equals 15 residues. The CDR3 coding sequence is TGTGCCAGCAGCTTGGCCGGCGGACGGGAGACGGGCTACACCTTC. This translates into CASSLAGGRETGYTF.

The V gene is TRBV29-1, the J gene TRBJ2-3; 9 bases fit TRBD2. This CDR3 has 14 residues. Germline lookup yields CDR1 SQVTM and CDR2 ANQGSEA. V lost 7 bases and J lost 3; bases outside the gene matches: 8. The CDR3 DNA sequence: TGCAGCGAACGTAGCGGGAGTGGGACAGATACGCAGTATTTT. Its protein product is CSERSGSGTDTQYF.

The chain combines TRBV7-8 with TRBJ2-5, with 8 positions matching TRBD1. CDR1 and CDR2 (germline): SGHVS, FQNEAQ. This CDR3 has 17 residues. J was trimmed by 4 bases and V by 2 bases; bases with no gene match: 12. This chain's CDR3 is CASSLTGSRGRPETQYF. The CDR3 coding sequence is TGTGCCAGCAGCTTAACCGGGTCCAGGGGGCGCCCAGAGACCCAGTACTTC.

This chain joins TRBV10-3 and TRBJ2-1; a weak D match, TRBD2 (5 bases). Trimming cost V 5 bases and J 0 bases, with 11 bases left between them. Germline values: CDR1 ENHRY, CDR2 SYGVKD. The CDR3 has 15 amino acids. CDR3 sequence: CAISPGGSSYNEQFF. The CDR3 nucleotides are TGTGCCATCAGTCCCGGAGGAAGCTCCTACAATGAGCAGTTCTTC.

The V and J genes are TRBV6-1 and TRBJ2-5; no reliable D call. Judging by the DNA end, TRBJ2-7 fits better; the J call may be wrong. The CDR3 has 11 residues. The germline V gene encodes CDR1 MNHNS and CDR2 SASEGT. As DNA, the CDR3 is TGTGCCAGCTTCCGCTCCTACGAGCAGTACTTC. Protein: CASFRSYEQYF.

This chain uses TRBV7-2 with TRBJ1-2, with no clear D. Trimming stripped 2 bases from V and 4 bases from J, with 11 bases between. Per germline, CDR1 SGHTA and CDR2 FQGNSA. This CDR3 spans 14 amino acids. CDR3 amino acids: CASSLWVTPYGYTF. The CDR3 DNA reads as TGTGCCAGCAGCTTATGGGTGACACCCTATGGCTACACCTTC.